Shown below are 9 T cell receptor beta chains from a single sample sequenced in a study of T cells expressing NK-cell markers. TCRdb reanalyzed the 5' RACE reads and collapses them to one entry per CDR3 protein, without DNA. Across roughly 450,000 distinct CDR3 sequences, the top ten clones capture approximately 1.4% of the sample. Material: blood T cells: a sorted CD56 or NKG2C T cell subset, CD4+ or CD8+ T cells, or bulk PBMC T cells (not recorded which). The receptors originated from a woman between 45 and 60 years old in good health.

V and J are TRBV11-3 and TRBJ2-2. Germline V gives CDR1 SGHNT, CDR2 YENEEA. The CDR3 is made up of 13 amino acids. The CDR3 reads CASSFLNTGELFF.

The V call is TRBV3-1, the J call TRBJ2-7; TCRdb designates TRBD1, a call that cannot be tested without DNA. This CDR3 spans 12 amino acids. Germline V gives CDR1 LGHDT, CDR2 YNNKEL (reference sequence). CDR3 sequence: CASSRGGYEQYF.

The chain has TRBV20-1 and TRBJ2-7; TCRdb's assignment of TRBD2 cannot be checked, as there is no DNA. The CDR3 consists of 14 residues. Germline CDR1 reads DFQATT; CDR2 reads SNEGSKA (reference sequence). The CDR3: CSARVGGRFNEQYF.

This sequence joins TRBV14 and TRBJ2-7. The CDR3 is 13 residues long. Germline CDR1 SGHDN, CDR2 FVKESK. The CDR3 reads CASSQSLSSQQYF.

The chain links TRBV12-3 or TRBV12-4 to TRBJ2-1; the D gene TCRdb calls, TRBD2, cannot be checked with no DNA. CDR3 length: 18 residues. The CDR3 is CASRPDSWTSGTYNEQFF.

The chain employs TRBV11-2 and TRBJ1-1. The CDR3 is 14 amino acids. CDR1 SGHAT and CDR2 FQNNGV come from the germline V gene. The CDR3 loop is CASSFRAQNTEAFF.

The CDR3 sequence is CASSRDRTAIQYF. This rearrangement joins TRBV5-1 to TRBJ2-4. The CDR3 runs 13 residues. Germline V gene data show CDR1 as SGHRS and CDR2 as YFSETQ.

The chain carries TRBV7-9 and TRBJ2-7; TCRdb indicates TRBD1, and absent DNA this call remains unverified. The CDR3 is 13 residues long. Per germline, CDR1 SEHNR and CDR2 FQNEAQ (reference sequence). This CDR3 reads CASRGGNSYEQYF.

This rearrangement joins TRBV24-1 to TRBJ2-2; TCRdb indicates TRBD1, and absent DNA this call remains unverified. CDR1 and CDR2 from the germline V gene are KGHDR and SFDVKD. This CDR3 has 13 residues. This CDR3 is CATSGQGTGELFF.